The 2 T cell receptor beta chains below were found in one sample sequenced in a study of cytomegalovirus exposure and HLA in healthy donors. Some clones are missing from TCRdb's copy, which holds only in-frame ones; the method was immunoSEQ multiplex PCR. This table has roughly 100,000 clones, about 85% appearing once. The specimen was PBMCs. Receptor source: a woman between 18 and 30 years old in good health and CMV-seropositive.

This chain uses TRBV7-9 with TRBJ1-5, with 8 bases fitting TRBD1. The CDR3 has 15 residues. CDR1 SEHNR and CDR2 FQNEAQ come from the germline V gene (reference sequence). V gave up 5 bases and J gave up 8 bases; unmatched junction bases: 11. This chain's CDR3 is CASSLGDRRREPQHF. CDR3 sequence (DNA): TGTGCCAGCAGCCTCGGGGACAGGCGCAGGGAGCCCCAGCATTTT.

The chain has TRBV6-6 and TRBJ2-5; TRBD1 aligns across 7 bases. The J segment lost 4 bases and the V segment lost 5 bases, leaving 10 bases of the junction unmatched. The CDR3 runs to 15 residues. Per the germline V gene, CDR1 is MNHNY and CDR2 is SVGAGI (reference sequence). Here the CDR3 DNA reads TGTGCCAGCAGTCCCGGGGCGACAGGGCGAGAGACCCAGTACTTC. As protein: CASSPGATGRETQYF.